This record looks at one T cell receptor beta chain sequence and its context. V was clipped by 7 bases and J by 4 bases; unmatched bases: 9. This CDR3 has 15 residues. From germline, CDR1 is LNHDA and CDR2 SQIVND (reference sequence). TCRdb's copy holds only in-frame clones and misses some; the assay was immunoSEQ multiplex PCR. This sample has about 140,000 clones; roughly 90% occur once, and the top ten carry 1.5% to 2%. The data are from a study of blood T cell repertoires in COVID-19. Study background: The study drew acute and convalescent COVID-19 samples from the United States, Italy and Spain. From T cells, B-cell-depleted T cells, or PBMCs came the material, which was cDNA or gDNA.

Source material: peripheral blood. This sequence originates from a man in his 70s with acute or convalescent COVID-19. The rearrangement joins TRBV19 to TRBJ2-2; 7 bases are shared with TRBD2. For the CDR3, the DNA is TGTGCCAGTACCCTGGGGAGGGGAGCCACCGGGGAGCTGTTTTTT. It is translated as CASTLGRGATGELFF.